Listed here are 27 T cell receptor beta chains from one sample, sequenced in a study of T-cell memory formation after mild COVID-19. TCRdb re-analysed the 5' RACE reads in MiXCR, keeping a single row per CDR3 protein. The table includes 350,000 to 500,000 distinct CDR3 sequences, roughly 18% detected once. Sequences were obtained from PBMCs or a T cell subset sorted from them (not recorded which). The receptors were gathered from a man aged 18 to 29 who had mild COVID-19 (a few samples of this study predate the infection). Cell type and time point are not known.

This clonotype showed up just a few times. V and J are TRBV5-6 and TRBJ2-5; unclear D gene. V dropped 1 base and J dropped 0 bases, with 13 bases sitting between them. Germline lookup yields CDR1 SGHDT and CDR2 YYEEEE. The CDR3 contains 16 residues. The CDR3 DNA reads TGTGCCAGCAGCTTGATAGGGATCGGGTACCAAGAGACCCAGTACTTC. It yields the protein CASSLIGIGYQETQYF.

At least ten counts were recorded for this clonotype. This chain links TRBV5-7 with TRBJ2-7, with D unclear. TRBV5-7 is flagged as an ORF with uncertain function. The V and J ends lost 2 bases and 6 bases respectively, with 9 bases between them. The CDR3 is 12 residues long. Here the CDR3 DNA reads TGTGCCAGCAGCTTTAATCGCGGCGAGCAGTACGTC. Its protein is CASSFNRGEQYV.

The chain has TRBV7-3 and TRBJ2-2; D might be TRBD2 (7 bases). The CDR3 is made up of 16 amino acids. With 5 bases removed from V and 5 bases from J, the gap between germline ends came to 18 bases. Germline V gene data show CDR1 as SGHTA and CDR2 as FQGTGA. The DNA of the CDR3 is TGTGCCAGCAGCCCGCCCCGGGGGGCAGGGACCGGGGAGCTGTTTTTT. It yields the protein CASSPPRGAGTGELFF.

This clonotype was found a few times. V and J are TRBV28 and TRBJ1-5, with D perhaps matching TRBD1 (5 bases). Germline values: CDR1 MDHEN, CDR2 SYDVKM. The CDR3 length is 14 residues. Trimming removed 5 bases from V and 6 bases from J, with 14 bases in between. Written as DNA, the CDR3 is TGTGCCAGCAGTCAAGGGTCAGGGATTCAGCCCCAGCATTTT. This codes for CASSQGSGIQPQHF.

The chain joins TRBV10-1 to TRBJ1-1; no definite D call. Germline V gene lookup returns CDR1 WNHNN and CDR2 SYGVQD (reference sequence). The V gene lost 3 bases and the J gene lost 11 bases, with 13 bases spanning the gap. CDR3 length equals 12 residues. The chain's CDR3 is CASSDTDGVAFF. Written as DNA, the CDR3 is TGCGCCAGCAGTGACACGGACGGGGTGGCTTTCTTT.

This chain uses TRBV3-1 with TRBJ1-3, with 7 bases lining up with TRBD1. V gave up 4 bases and J gave up 2 bases; unmatched junction bases: 8. The length of the CDR3 is 16 residues. CDR1 and CDR2 from the germline V gene are LGHDT and YNNKEL (reference sequence). The CDR3 region is CASSRLGGQAGNTIYF. CDR3 nucleotide sequence: TGTGCCAGCAGCCGCCTGGGAGGACAGGCTGGAAACACCATATATTTT.

The chain combines TRBV5-1 with TRBJ1-1, with no clear D. The V and J ends lost 0 bases and 5 bases respectively, with 11 bases between them. The germline gives CDR1 SGHRS, CDR2 YFSETQ. The CDR3 spans 14 residues. CDR3 sequence (DNA): TGCGCCAGCAGCTTGGAGTTCGGAGATACTGAAGCTTTCTTT. It encodes CASSLEFGDTEAFF.

In this sample, this clonotype turned up many times. This chain connects TRBV19 to TRBJ1-1; maybe TRBD1 (5 bases). This CDR3 region has 12 residues. Trimming took off 7 bases at V and 4 bases at J, with 10 bases between the two ends. Germline-derived CDR1 and CDR2 are LNHDA and SQIVND (reference sequence). Written as DNA, the CDR3 is TGTGCCAGTATCCAAGGGGCCACTGAAGCTTTCTTT. Amino acids: CASIQGATEAFF.

This clonotype appeared a few times. The chain has TRBV29-1 and TRBJ1-1; 7 bases are a match to TRBD1. CDR1 SQVTM and CDR2 ANQGSEA come from the germline V gene. This CDR3 is built from 14 residues. The trim removed 6 bases at V and 4 bases at J, leaving 11 bases unmatched. CDR3 coding DNA: TGCAGCGTACAACAGGGGCCAAGGAGCACTGAAGCTTTCTTT. It yields the protein CSVQQGPRSTEAFF.

J is TRBJ2-1 and V is TRBV6-5; TRBD2 matches at 10 bases. Germline V lookup: CDR1 MNHEY, CDR2 SVGAGI. The length of the CDR3 is 15 residues. V shed 6 bases and J 8 bases; nucleotides not matched to a gene: 10. The CDR3 DNA reads TGTGCCAGCAGAACACCGGGACTAGCGATGCATGAGCAGTTCTTC. This codes for CASRTPGLAMHEQFF.

The CDR3 spells CASRSGVRVNSPLHF. CDR3 sequence (DNA): TGTGCCAGCAGGTCTGGGGTCAGGGTTAATTCACCCCTCCACTTT. The chain combines TRBV12-3 or TRBV12-4 with TRBJ1-6; possibly TRBD1 for D (5 bases). The CDR3 has 15 amino acids. The V and J ends lost 6 bases and 6 bases respectively, with 15 bases between them.

This clonotype was found a few times. V gene TRBV7-2 combines with J gene TRBJ2-5; D possibly matches TRBD1 or TRBD2 (6 bases each). The CDR3 runs to 16 residues. With 5 bases removed from V and 2 bases from J, the gap between germline ends came to 18 bases. Germline-derived CDR1 and CDR2 are SGHTA and FQGNSA. DNA for the CDR3: TGTGCCAGCAGCCCGCCTTGGGGGGCGGGACAAGAGACCCAGTACTTC. Residues: CASSPPWGAGQETQYF.

This chain uses TRBV29-1 with TRBJ2-1, with TRBD1 identical over 10 bases. The CDR3 extends over 14 amino acids. CDR1 is SQVTM and CDR2 is ANQGSEA in the germline V gene. V lost 6 bases and J lost 1; bases outside the gene matches: 3. The CDR3 region has the DNA TGCAGCGTCGACAGGGGGCTATCCTACAATGAGCAGTTCTTC. This encodes CSVDRGLSYNEQFF.

This clonotype was seen at least ten times. V gene TRBV11-2 combines with J gene TRBJ2-3; tentative D call: TRBD1 (5 bases). The germline gives CDR1 SGHAT, CDR2 FQNNGV. The ends were cut back, 6 bases at V and 2 bases at J, with 15 bases in the middle. The CDR3 has 15 residues. CDR3 in amino acids: CASRGLRVHTDTQYF. CDR3 in DNA: TGTGCCAGCAGGGGTCTCAGGGTCCACACAGATACGCAGTATTTT.

The V call is TRBV29-1, the J call TRBJ1-2, with 9 bases matching TRBD1. Germline trimming cut 7 bases from V and 2 bases from J; bases unmatched to any gene: 11. Germline CDR1 SQVTM, CDR2 ANQGSEA. The CDR3 is made up of 15 amino acids. The CDR3, as DNA: TGCAGCGCCAATTTTGCGGGACAGGGCAACTATGGCTACACCTTC. Amino acids: CSANFAGQGNYGYTF.

The CDR3 nucleotides are TGTGCCATCGGGGGGAGCACAGATACGCAGTATTTT. This codes for CAIGGSTDTQYF. The gene calls are TRBV7-2 and TRBJ2-3; TRBD2 matches 7 bases. Per germline, CDR1 SGHTA and CDR2 FQGNSA. The CDR3 spans 12 residues. Germline trimming cut 10 bases from V and 0 bases from J; bases unmatched to any gene: 1.

This clonotype was detected only a few times. The rearrangement links TRBV5-1 to TRBJ2-3; D is tentatively TRBD1 or TRBD2 (5 bases each). The CDR3 has 17 residues. The germline V and J ends were trimmed by 4 bases and 1 base, with 19 bases remaining between them. CDR1 is SGHRS and CDR2 is YFSETQ in the germline V gene. The CDR3 sequence: CASSGGTGLGGTDTQYF. The CDR3, as DNA: TGCGCCAGCAGCGGTGGGACCGGGCTGGGTGGCACAGATACGCAGTATTTT.

Only a few counts were recorded for this clonotype. The J gene is TRBJ2-2, the V gene TRBV10-3, with 12 bases that match TRBD2. This CDR3 has 17 residues. Germline trimming cut 10 bases from V and 0 bases from J; bases unmatched to any gene: 9. Germline CDR1 is ENHRY and CDR2 is SYGVKD. CDR3 sequence (DNA): TGTGCCACCACCCGACTAGCGGGGGACCCGAACACCGGGGAGCTGTTTTTT. Its protein product is CATTRLAGDPNTGELFF.

This CDR3 reads CASSFYKMTSGGADPEQFF. The CDR3 DNA follows: TGTGCCAGCAGCTTCTATAAGATGACTAGCGGGGGGGCGGATCCTGAGCAGTTCTTC. V is TRBV7-3 and J is TRBJ2-1, with 14 bases fitting TRBD2. CDR3 size: 19 residues. With 3 bases clipped from V and 9 bases from J, the junction kept 16 bases outside the gene matches. The V gene's germline CDR1 is SGHTA and CDR2 FQGTGA.

The V gene is TRBV10-3, the J gene TRBJ2-2, with 10 bases identical to TRBD1. The CDR3 has 15 residues. Trimming at V came to 7 bases and at J to 6 bases, leaving 8 bases not matched to a gene. Looked up from germline, CDR1 is ENHRY and CDR2 is SYGVKD. The CDR3 region has the DNA TGTGCCATCACGCGGACAGGGGGGGAATCCGGGGAGCTGTTTTTT. Protein product: CAITRTGGESGELFF.

This clonotype was counted only a few times. V usage is TRBV27 and J usage is TRBJ2-7; TRBD2 aligns across 7 bases. The CDR3 spans 15 residues. Germline V gene data show CDR1 as MNHEY and CDR2 as SMNVEV (reference sequence). The V and J ends lost 4 bases and 6 bases, in that order; junction bases with no gene match: 12. The CDR3 DNA follows: TGTGCCAGCAGTTCACCGGGAGGAAGTTCGCGCGAGCAGTACTTC. This gives the protein CASSSPGGSSREQYF.

This clonotype was seen ten or more times. The chain employs TRBV4-1 and TRBJ2-1; 12 bases agree with TRBD2. CDR1 and CDR2 from the germline V gene are MGHRA and YSYEKL. CDR3 length: 18 residues. V was pared by 0 bases and J by 8 bases, with 11 bases of the junction left unmatched. CDR3 residues: CASSQDQTSGGISYEQFF. In nucleotides, the CDR3 is TGCGCCAGCAGCCAAGATCAGACTAGCGGGGGTATCAGTTATGAGCAGTTCTTC.

This clonotype was observed many times. V and J are TRBV20-1 and TRBJ2-7; 8 nucleotides agree with TRBD1. J lost 6 bases, V lost 6 bases, and 13 bases had no gene match. From germline, CDR1 is DFQATT and CDR2 SNEGSKA (reference sequence). This CDR3 is built from 14 residues. CDR3: CSARQSRGLGEQYV. Here the CDR3 DNA reads TGCAGTGCACGCCAGTCCAGGGGGCTAGGCGAGCAGTACGTC.

The chain joins TRBV7-2 to TRBJ2-3; 7 nucleotides align to TRBD2. The CDR3 has 16 residues. Per the germline V gene, CDR1 is SGHTA and CDR2 is FQGNSA. With V trimmed by 5 bases and J by 2 bases, 10 bases remained unmatched. The CDR3 here is CASSLRPRGSTDTQYF. The CDR3 DNA follows: TGTGCCAGCAGCCTCCGCCCGCGGGGGTCCACAGATACGCAGTATTTT.

This clonotype was observed many times. The genes are TRBV7-2 and TRBJ2-1; maybe TRBD2 (5 bases). V shed 1 base and J shed 7 bases, with 11 bases lying between them. The CDR3 is made up of 14 amino acids. Germline V gene sequence: CDR1 SGHTA, CDR2 FQGNSA. The DNA for the CDR3 is TGTGCCAGCAGCTTAGTCGGGTCGGGGAATGAGCAGTTCTTC. Protein product: CASSLVGSGNEQFF. The full variable domain, completed using reference TRBV7-2 and TRBJ2-1, is GAGVSQSPSNKVTEKGKDVELRCDPISGHTALYWYRQSLGQGLEFLIYFQGNSAPDKSGLPSDRFSAERTGGSVSTLTIQRTQQEDSAVYLCASSLVGSGNEQFFGPGTRLTVL.

This chain connects TRBV19 to TRBJ2-5; the match to TRBD1 covers 9 bases. V was pared by 1 base and J by 4 bases, with 4 bases of the junction left unmatched. CDR1 and CDR2 (germline): LNHDA, SQIVND (reference sequence). The CDR3 is made up of 15 amino acids. CDR3 coding DNA: TGTGCCAGTAGTATAGCTGGACAGGGGAGAGAGACCCAGTACTTC. It is translated as CASSIAGQGRETQYF.

This chain links TRBV9 with TRBJ1-1, with D unclear. V gave up 3 bases and J gave up 9 bases, with 15 bases separating them. The CDR3 is 13 amino acids. Germline CDR1 reads SGDLS; CDR2 reads YYNGEE. The CDR3 is CASSAVASLKAFF. CDR3 in DNA: TGTGCCAGCAGCGCCGTCGCGAGCCTTAAAGCTTTCTTT.